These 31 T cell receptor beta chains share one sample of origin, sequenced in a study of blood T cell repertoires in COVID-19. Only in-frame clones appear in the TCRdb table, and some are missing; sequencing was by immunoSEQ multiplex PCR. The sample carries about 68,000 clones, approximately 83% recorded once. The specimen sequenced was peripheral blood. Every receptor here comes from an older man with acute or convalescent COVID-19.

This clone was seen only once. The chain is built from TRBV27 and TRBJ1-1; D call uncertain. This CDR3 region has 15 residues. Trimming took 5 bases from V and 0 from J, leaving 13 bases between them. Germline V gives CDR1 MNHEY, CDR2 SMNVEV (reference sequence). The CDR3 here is CASSRAFGMNTEAFF. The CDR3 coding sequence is TGTGCCAGCAGTCGGGCTTTCGGGATGAACACTGAAGCTTTCTTT.

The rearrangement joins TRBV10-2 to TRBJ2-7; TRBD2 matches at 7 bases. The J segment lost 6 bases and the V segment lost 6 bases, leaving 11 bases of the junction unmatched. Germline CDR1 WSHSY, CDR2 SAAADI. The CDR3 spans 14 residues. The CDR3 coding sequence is TGCGCCAGCAGCGAGACTAGCCTCCCCGGCGAGCAGTACTTC. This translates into CASSETSLPGEQYF.

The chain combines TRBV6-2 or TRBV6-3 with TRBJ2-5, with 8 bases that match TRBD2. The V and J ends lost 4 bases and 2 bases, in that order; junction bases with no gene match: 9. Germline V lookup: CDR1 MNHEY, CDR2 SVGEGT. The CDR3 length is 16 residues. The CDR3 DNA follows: TGTGCCAGCAGTTCCCCCCTAGCGGGCCTGCAAGAGACCCAGTACTTC. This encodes CASSSPLAGLQETQYF.

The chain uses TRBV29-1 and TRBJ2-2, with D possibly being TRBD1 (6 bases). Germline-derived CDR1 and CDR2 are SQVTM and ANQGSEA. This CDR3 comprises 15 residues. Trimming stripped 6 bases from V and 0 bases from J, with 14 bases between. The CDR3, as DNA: TGCAGCGTACTAACAGGGCCTACGAACACCGGGGAGCTGTTTTTT. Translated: CSVLTGPTNTGELFF.

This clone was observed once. The CDR3 DNA sequence: TGTGCCAGCAGTGAACCGCAGGGAATCACCGGGGAGCTGTTTTTT. It encodes CASSEPQGITGELFF. This chain uses TRBV6-1 with TRBJ2-2, with D perhaps TRBD1 (5 bases). This CDR3 is 15 amino acids long. The ends were cut back, 2 bases at V and 4 bases at J, with 11 bases in the middle. Germline assignment: CDR1 MNHNS and CDR2 SASEGT.

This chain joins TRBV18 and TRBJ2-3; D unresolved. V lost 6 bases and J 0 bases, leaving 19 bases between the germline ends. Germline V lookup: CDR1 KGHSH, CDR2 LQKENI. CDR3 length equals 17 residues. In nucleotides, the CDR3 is TGTGCCAGCTCCAACTCGCTCCAGGTCGCTAGCACAGATACGCAGTATTTT. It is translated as CASSNSLQVASTDTQYF.

The CDR3 sequence is CASSQGGAEEKLFF. As DNA, the CDR3 is TGCGCCAGCAGCCAAGGGGGCGCGGAGGAAAAACTGTTTTTT. The chain is built from TRBV4-3 and TRBJ1-4; D is possibly TRBD1 (5 bases). Trimming cost V 1 base and J 8 bases, with 11 bases left between them. The V gene's germline CDR1 is LGHNA and CDR2 YSLEER. This CDR3 comprises 14 residues.

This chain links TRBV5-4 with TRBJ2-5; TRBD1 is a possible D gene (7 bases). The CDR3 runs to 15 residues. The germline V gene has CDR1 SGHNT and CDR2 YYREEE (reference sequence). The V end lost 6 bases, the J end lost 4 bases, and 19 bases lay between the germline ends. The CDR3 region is CASTDGGGIGETQYF. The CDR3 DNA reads TGTGCCAGCACCGACGGAGGGGGCATTGGAGAGACCCAGTACTTC.

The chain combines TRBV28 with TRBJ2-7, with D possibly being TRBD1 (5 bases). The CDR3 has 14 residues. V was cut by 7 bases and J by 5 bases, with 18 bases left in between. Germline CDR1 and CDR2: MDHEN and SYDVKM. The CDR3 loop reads CASMVLGVGDEQYF. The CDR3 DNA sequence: TGTGCCAGCATGGTCTTAGGAGTAGGGGACGAGCAGTACTTC.

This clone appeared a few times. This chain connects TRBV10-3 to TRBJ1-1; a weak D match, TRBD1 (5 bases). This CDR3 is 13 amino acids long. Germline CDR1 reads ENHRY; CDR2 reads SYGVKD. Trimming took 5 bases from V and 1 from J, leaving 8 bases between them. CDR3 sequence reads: CAISNTGNTEAFF. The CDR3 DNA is TGTGCCATCAGTAACACAGGGAACACTGAAGCTTTCTTT.

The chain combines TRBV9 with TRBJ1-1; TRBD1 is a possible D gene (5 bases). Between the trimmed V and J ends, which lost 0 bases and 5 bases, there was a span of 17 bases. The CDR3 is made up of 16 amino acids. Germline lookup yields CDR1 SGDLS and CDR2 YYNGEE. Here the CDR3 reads CASSVAGGRAPTEAFF. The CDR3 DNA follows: TGTGCCAGCAGCGTAGCTGGCGGCAGGGCCCCGACTGAAGCTTTCTTT.

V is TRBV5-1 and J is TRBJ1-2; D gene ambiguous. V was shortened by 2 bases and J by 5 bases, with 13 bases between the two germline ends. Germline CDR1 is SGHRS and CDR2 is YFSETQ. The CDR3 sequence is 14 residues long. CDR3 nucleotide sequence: TGCGCCAGCAGCTTACCTCGGGAAGGGTATGGCTACACCTTC. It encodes CASSLPREGYGYTF.

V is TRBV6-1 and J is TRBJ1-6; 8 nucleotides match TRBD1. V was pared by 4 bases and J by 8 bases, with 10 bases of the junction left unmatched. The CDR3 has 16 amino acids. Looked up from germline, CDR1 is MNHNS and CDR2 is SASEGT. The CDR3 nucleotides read TGTGCCAGCAGTGCTCTTCCAGGGGGCAGGGATTCACCCCTCCACTTT. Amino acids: CASSALPGGRDSPLHF.

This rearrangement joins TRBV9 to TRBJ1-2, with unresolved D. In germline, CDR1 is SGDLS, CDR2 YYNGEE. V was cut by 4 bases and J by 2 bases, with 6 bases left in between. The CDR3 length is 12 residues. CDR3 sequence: CASSTQNYGYTF. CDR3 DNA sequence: TGTGCCAGCAGCACCCAGAACTATGGCTACACCTTC. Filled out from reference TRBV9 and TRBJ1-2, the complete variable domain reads DSGVTQTPKHLITATGQRVTLRCSPRSGDLSVYWYQQSLDQGLQFLIQYYNGEERAKGNILERFSAQQFPDLHSELNLSSLELGDSALYFCASSTQNYGYTFGSGTRLTVV.

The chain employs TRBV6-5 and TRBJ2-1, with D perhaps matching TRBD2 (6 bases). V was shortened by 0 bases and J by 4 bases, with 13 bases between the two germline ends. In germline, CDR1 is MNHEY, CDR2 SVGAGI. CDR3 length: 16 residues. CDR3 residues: CASSYSLDGGYNEQFF. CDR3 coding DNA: TGTGCCAGCAGTTACTCCCTGGACGGGGGTTACAATGAGCAGTTCTTC.

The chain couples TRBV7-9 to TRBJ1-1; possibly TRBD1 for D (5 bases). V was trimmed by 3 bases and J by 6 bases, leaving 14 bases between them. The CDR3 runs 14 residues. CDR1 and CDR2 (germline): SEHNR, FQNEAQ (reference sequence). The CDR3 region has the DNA TGTGCCAGCAGCTTTGGGGGGTCGGTACCTGAAGCTTTCTTT. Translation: CASSFGGSVPEAFF.

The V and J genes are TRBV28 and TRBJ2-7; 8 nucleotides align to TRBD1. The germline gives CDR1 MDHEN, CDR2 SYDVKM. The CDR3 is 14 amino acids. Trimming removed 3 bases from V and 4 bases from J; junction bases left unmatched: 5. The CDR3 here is CASSFRDRGYEQYF. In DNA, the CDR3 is TGTGCCAGCAGTTTTCGAGACAGGGGATACGAGCAGTACTTC.

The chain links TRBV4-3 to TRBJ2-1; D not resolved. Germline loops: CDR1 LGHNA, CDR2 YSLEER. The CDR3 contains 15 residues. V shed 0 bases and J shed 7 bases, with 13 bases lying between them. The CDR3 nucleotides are TGCGCCAGCAGCCAAGATCTCTCTGGAGTTAATGAGCAGTTCTTC. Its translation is CASSQDLSGVNEQFF.

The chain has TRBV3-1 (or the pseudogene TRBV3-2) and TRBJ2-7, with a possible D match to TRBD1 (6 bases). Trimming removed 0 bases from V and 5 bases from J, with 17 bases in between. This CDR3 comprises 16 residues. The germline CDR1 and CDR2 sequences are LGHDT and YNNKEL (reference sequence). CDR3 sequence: CASSQDKFQGSDEQYF. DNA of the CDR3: TGTGCCAGCAGCCAAGATAAATTTCAGGGGTCGGACGAGCAGTACTTC.

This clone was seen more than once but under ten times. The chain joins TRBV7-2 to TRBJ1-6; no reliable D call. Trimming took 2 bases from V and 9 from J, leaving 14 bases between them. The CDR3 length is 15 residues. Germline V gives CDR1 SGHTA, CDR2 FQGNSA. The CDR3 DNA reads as TGTGCCAGCAGCTTAATTGGGCAGAAGTCTTCACCCCTCCACTTT. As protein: CASSLIGQKSSPLHF.

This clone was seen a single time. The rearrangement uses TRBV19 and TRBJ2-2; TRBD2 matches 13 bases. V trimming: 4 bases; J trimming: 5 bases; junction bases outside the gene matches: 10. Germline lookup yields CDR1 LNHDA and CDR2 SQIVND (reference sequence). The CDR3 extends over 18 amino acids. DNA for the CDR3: TGTGCCAGTAGTAAAAGCGGACTAGCGGGAGTTAAGACCGGGGAGCTGTTTTTT. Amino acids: CASSKSGLAGVKTGELFF.

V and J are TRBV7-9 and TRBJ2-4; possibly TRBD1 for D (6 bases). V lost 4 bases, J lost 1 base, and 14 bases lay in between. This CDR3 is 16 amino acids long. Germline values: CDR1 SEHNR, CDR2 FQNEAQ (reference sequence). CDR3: CASSSGPQGAKNIQYF. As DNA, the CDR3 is TGTGCCAGCAGCTCGGGTCCTCAGGGGGCCAAAAACATTCAGTACTTC.

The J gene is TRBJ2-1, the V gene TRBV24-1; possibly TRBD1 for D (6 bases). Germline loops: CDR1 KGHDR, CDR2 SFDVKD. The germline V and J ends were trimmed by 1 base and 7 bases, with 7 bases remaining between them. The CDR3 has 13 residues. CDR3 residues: CATSDLQGNEQFF. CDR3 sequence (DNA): TGTGCCACCAGTGATTTACAGGGTAATGAGCAGTTCTTC.

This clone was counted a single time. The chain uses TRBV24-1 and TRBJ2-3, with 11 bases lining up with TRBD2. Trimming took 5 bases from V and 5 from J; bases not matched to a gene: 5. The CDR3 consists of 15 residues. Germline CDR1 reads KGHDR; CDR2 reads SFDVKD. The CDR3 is CATSALAGGLDTQYF. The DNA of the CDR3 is TGTGCCACCAGTGCCTTAGCGGGGGGGCTAGATACGCAGTATTTT.

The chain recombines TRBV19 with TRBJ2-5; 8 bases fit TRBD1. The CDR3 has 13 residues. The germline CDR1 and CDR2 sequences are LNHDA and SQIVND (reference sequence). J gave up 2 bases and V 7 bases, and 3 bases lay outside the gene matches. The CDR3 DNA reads TGTGCCAGTAACGGACAGGGTCAAGAGACCCAGTACTTC. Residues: CASNGQGQETQYF.

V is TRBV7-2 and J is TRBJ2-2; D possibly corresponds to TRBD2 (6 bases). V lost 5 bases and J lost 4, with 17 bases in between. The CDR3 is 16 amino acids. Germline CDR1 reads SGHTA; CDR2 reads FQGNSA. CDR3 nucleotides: TGTGCCAGCAGCCCCACCCTAATCGGGGGCACCGGGGAGCTGTTTTTT. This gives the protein CASSPTLIGGTGELFF.

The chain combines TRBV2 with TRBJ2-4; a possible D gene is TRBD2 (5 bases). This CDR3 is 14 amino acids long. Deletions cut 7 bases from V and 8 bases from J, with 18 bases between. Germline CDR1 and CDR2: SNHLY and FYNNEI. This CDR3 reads CASTDLPEVDIQYF. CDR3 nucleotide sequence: TGTGCCAGCACGGACTTGCCGGAGGTGGACATTCAGTACTTC.

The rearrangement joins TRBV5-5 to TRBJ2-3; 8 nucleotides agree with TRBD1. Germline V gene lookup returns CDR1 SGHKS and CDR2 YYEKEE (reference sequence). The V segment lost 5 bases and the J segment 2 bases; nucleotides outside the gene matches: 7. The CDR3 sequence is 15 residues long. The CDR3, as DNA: TGTGCCAGCAGACTATCGACAGGGGACACAGATACGCAGTATTTT. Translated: CASRLSTGDTDTQYF.

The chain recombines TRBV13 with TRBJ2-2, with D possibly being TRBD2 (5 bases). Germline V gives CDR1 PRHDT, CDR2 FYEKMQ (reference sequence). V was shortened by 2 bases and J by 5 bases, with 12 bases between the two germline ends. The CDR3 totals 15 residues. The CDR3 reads CASSLRGILTGELFF. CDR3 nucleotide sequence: TGTGCCAGCAGCTTACGGGGTATTTTGACCGGGGAGCTGTTTTTT.

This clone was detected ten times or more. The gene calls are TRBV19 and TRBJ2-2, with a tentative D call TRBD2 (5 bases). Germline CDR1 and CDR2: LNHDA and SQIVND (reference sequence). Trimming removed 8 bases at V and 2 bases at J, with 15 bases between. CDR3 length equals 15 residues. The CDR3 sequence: CASRDHRGNTGELFF. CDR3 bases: TGTGCCAGTCGCGATCATCGGGGAAACACCGGGGAGCTGTTTTTT.

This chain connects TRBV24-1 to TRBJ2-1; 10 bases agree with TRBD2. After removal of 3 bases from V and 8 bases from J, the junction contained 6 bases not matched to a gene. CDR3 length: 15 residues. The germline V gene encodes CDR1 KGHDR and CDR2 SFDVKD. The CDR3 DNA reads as TGTGCCACCAGTGATCCCTCGGGACTAGCGCATGAGCAGTTCTTC. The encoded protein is CATSDPSGLAHEQFF.